This paragraph reports one T cell receptor (beta chain). This sample was taken from a study of blood T cell repertoires in COVID-19. Study-level information: Material from acute and convalescent COVID-19 was sourced from the United States, Italy and Spain. Sample material is recorded as cDNA or gDNA derived from T cells, B-cell-depleted T cells, or PBMCs.

V was clipped by 7 bases and J by 11 bases, with 15 bases between them. Germline CDR1 MDHEN, CDR2 SYDVKM. This CDR3 contains 12 residues. Assay used: immunoSEQ multiplex PCR; TCRdb lists only in-frame clones, some missing. The table shows 360,000 or so clones, with roughly 87% occurring only once. The sample consisted of peripheral blood. The chain recombines TRBV28 with TRBJ1-3; D not certain. The origin of this receptor is a woman in her sixties or seventies with COVID-19, enrolled during active disease. CDR3: CASITSGGSIYF. The CDR3 nucleotides are TGTGCCAGCATTACTTCGGGTGGGTCCATATATTTT.